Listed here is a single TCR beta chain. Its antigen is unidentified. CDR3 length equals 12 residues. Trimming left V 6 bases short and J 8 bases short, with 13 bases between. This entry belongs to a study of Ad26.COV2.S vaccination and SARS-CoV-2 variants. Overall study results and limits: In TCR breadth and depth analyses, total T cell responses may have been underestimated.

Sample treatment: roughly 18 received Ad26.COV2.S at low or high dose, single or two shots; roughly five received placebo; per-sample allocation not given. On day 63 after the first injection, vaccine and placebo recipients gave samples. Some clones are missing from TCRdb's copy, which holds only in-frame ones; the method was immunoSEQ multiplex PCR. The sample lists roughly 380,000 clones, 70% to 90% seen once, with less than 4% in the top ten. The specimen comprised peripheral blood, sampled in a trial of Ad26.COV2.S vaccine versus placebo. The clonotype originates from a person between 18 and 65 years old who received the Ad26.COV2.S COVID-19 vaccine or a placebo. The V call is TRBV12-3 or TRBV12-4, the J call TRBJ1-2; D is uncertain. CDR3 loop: CASRRGLIGYTF. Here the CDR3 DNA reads TGTGCCAGCAGGCGAGGCCTGATAGGCTACACCTTC.